The sequence of this TCR beta chain was determined in a study of control samples from healthy donors and cancer patients. There are 15 residues in the CDR3. V was shortened by 5 bases and J by 4 bases, with 16 bases between the two germline ends. The V gene's germline CDR1 is SGHTA and CDR2 FQGNSA. Assay used: immunoSEQ multiplex PCR; TCRdb lists only in-frame clones, some missing. The repertoire has 130,000 or so clones, roughly 92% of them found once; the top ten carry 4.5% to 7%. This chain uses TRBV7-2 with TRBJ2-3; the D gene is possibly TRBD1 (6 bases). The sequenced sample consisted of blood. This receptor was taken from a man younger than 30 in good health. In nucleotides, the CDR3 is TGTGCCAGCAGCAATCAACAGGGTCGTTCAGATACGCAGTATTTT. Translating it yields CASSNQQGRSDTQYF.